These T cell receptor beta chains were read from a single sample in a study of cytomegalovirus exposure and HLA in healthy donors. The repertoire was sequenced with immunoSEQ multiplex PCR; TCRdb's copy has only in-frame clones and lacks some. The table lists roughly 90,000 clones, roughly 82% of them singletons. Sequences were obtained from PBMCs. The receptors derive from a man aged 25-45 years in good health and CMV-seropositive. The CDR3 runs from the conserved cysteine through the conserved F or W. The D gene is left open where the match is weak. Clone size is shown for a subset of rows, as once, few, many or a class of expanded clone.

-	11	few	TRBV12-5	TRBJ1-4	TGTGCTAGTGCCCTCGGAGGGAAACTGTTTTTT	CASALGGKLFF
-	14	-	TRBV29-1	TRBJ2-4	TGCAGCGCCGTCCCAGATTTAGCCAAAAACATTCAGTACTTC	CSAVPDLAKNIQYF
TRBD2	17	-	TRBV14	TRBJ2-5	TGTGCCAGCAGCCACCTAAAGCGGGAGTCCTCCCAAGAGACCCAGTACTTC	CASSHLKRESSQETQYF
TRBD2	12	-	TRBV29-1	TRBJ2-7	TGCAGCGTTGAAGTTCTAGCGGACGAGCAGTACTTC	CSVEVLADEQYF
-	14	-	TRBV21-1	TRBJ2-2	TGTGCCAGACTCAGACAGGTCATGCACCGGGAGCTGTTTTTT	CARLRQVMHRELFF
TRBD1	17	few	TRBV5-1	TRBJ2-7	TGCGCCAGCAGCTTCGATTGGAATTTACAGGGGGCCTACGAGCAGTACTTC	CASSFDWNLQGAYEQYF
TRBD1	13	few	TRBV4-2	TRBJ1-1	TGTGCCAATTGGGACAGACTGAACACTGAAGCTTTCTTT	CANWDRLNTEAFF
TRBD2	16	-	TRBV11-2	TRBJ2-7	TGTGCCAGCAGCTTCTTTCTAGCGGGAGGCTCCTACGAGCAGTACTTC	CASSFFLAGGSYEQYF
TRBD2	15	-	TRBV7-8	TRBJ2-3	TGTGCCAGCAGCACAACAGCGGGGGGCACAGATACGCAGTATTTT	CASSTTAGGTDTQYF
-	15	once	TRBV28	TRBJ1-5	TGTGCCAGCAGTTTGAGACTGATTAGCAATCAGCCCCAGCATTTT	CASSLRLISNQPQHF
-	17	-	TRBV11-2	TRBJ2-5	TGTGCCAGCAGCTTAGGACCGGGAGCAGCTAAAAAAGAGACCCAGTACTTC	CASSLGPGAAKKETQYF
TRBD1	16	-	TRBV9	TRBJ1-5	TGTGCCAGCAGCCCGGGACAGGGGTACAGCAATCAGCCCCAGCATTTT	CASSPGQGYSNQPQHF
-	14	-	TRBV7-9	TRBJ2-1	TGTGCCAGCACCCTACGGGGAGTCAGCAATGAGCAGTTCTTC	CASTLRGVSNEQFF
-	13	-	TRBV5-1	TRBJ1-1	TGCGCCAGCAGCTTGGATCCACTCACTGAAGCTTTCTTT	CASSLDPLTEAFF
TRBD1	15	-	TRBV7-9	TRBJ1-2	TGTGCCAGCAGTCTAGCAGGGGACAGGGACTATGGCTACACCTTC	CASSLAGDRDYGYTF
-	13	-	TRBV7-6	TRBJ2-7	TGTGCCAGCTCGGTGGCAGGATCCTACGAGCAGTACTTC	CASSVAGSYEQYF
TRBD2	17	-	TRBV2	TRBJ2-5	TGTGCCAGCAGTGAAGCGATGGGGCTAGCGGGACAAGAGACCCAGTACTTC	CASSEAMGLAGQETQYF
-	14	-	TRBV7-2	TRBJ2-7	TGTGCCAGCAGCGTGGGGGGGGGCCGCTACGAGCAGTACTTC	CASSVGGGRYEQYF
TRBD1	17	few	TRBV27	TRBJ1-1	TGTGCCAGCAGTGTAAACCCCAGACAGGGGACGAACACTGAAGCTTTCTTT	CASSVNPRQGTNTEAFF
TRBD2	15	-	TRBV5-1	TRBJ2-7	TGCGCCAGCAGCTCCCAAGCAAGCGGGAGTTACGAGCAGTACTTC	CASSSQASGSYEQYF
TRBD1	14	few	TRBV6-5	TRBJ1-1	TGTGCCAGCAGTTACTCGTACAGGGGCACTGAAGCTTTCTTT	CASSYSYRGTEAFF
-	14	-	TRBV11-2	TRBJ2-7	TGTGCCAGCAGCTTATCCGCAGGGGATTACGAGCAGTACTTC	CASSLSAGDYEQYF